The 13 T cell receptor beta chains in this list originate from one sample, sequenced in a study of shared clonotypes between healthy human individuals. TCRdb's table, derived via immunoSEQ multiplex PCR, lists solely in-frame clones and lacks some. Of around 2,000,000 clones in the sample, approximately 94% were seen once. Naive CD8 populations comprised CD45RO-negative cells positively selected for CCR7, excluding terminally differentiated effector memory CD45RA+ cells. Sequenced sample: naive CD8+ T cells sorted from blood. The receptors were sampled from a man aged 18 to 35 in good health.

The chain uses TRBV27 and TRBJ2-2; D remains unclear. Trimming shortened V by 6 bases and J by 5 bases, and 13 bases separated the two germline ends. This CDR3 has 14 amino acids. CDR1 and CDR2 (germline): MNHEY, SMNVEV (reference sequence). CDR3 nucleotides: TGTGCCAGCAGCCCATACGACGGAACCGGGGAGCTGTTTTTT. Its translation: CASSPYDGTGELFF.

Here the CDR3 DNA reads TGTGCCAGTAGTATAACAGGGGCGGGAAATGAGCAGTTCTTC. Encoded protein: CASSITGAGNEQFF. This chain uses TRBV19 with TRBJ2-1, with a possible D match to TRBD1 (7 bases). This CDR3 contains 14 residues. Germline lookup yields CDR1 LNHDA and CDR2 SQIVND (reference sequence). V was trimmed by 2 bases and J by 7 bases, leaving 12 bases between them.

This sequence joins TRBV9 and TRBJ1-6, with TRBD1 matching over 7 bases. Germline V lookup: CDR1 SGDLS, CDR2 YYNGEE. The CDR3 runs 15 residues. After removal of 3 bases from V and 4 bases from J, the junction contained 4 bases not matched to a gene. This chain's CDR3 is CASSAGTDYNSPLHF. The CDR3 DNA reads TGTGCCAGCAGCGCCGGGACAGATTATAATTCACCCCTCCACTTT.

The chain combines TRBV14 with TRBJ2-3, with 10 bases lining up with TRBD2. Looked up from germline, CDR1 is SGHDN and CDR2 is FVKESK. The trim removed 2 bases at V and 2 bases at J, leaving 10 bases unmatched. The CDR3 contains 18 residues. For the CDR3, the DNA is TGTGCCAGCAGCCAACCCCGCCTAGCGGGAGTTGTCACAGATACGCAGTATTTT. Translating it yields CASSQPRLAGVVTDTQYF.

DNA of the CDR3: TGTGCCAGCAGCGGGGATATGGGGGGGTACACAGATACGCAGTATTTT. It codes for CASSGDMGGYTDTQYF. The rearrangement uses TRBV5-4 and TRBJ2-3; the match to TRBD2 covers 7 bases. Germline CDR1 and CDR2: SGHNT and YYREEE (reference sequence). V lost 4 bases, J lost 2 bases, and 10 bases stayed unmatched. The CDR3 length is 16 residues.

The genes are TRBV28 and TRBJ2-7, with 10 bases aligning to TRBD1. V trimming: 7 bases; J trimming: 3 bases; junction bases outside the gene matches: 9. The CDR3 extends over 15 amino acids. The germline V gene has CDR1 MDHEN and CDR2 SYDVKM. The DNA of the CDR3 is TGTGCCAGCAACCCCCAAGGACAGGGGGGCTACGAGCAGTACTTC. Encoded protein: CASNPQGQGGYEQYF.

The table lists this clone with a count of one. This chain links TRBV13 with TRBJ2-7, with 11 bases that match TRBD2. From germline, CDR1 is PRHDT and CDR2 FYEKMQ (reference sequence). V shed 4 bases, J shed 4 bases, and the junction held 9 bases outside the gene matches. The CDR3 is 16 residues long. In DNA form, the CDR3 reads TGTGCCAGCAGCTCCGTACTGACTAGCGGGGTTTACGAGCAGTACTTC. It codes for CASSSVLTSGVYEQYF.

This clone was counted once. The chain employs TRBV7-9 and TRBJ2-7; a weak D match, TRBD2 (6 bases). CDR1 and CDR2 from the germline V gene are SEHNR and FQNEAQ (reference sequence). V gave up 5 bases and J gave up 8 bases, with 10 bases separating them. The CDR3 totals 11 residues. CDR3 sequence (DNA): TGTGCCAGCAGCACCGGGACTCAGCAGTACTTC. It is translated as CASSTGTQQYF.

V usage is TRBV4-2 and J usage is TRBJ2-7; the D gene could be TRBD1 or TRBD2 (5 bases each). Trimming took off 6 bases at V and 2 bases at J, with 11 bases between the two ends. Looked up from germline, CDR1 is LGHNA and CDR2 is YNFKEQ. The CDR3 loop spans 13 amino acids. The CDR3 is CASRGTAAYEQYF. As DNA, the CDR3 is TGTGCCAGCAGGGGGACGGCAGCCTACGAGCAGTACTTC.

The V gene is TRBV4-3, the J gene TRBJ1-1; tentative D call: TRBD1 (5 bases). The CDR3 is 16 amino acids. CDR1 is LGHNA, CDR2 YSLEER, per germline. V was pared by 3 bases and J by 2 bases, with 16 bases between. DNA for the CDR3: TGCGCCAGCAGCCACGGACCAGGGTATTTAAACACTGAAGCTTTCTTT. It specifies CASSHGPGYLNTEAFF.

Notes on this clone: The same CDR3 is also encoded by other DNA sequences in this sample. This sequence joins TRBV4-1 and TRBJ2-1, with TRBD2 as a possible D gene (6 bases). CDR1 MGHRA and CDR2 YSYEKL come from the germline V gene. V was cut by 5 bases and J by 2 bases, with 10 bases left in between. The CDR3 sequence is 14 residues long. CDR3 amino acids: CASSERGTYNEQFF. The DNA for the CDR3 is TGCGCCAGCAGCGAACGGGGGACCTACAATGAGCAGTTCTTC.

CDR3: CAAGGFNYGYTF. The CDR3, as DNA: TGTGCCGCCGGGGGCTTTAACTATGGCTACACCTTC. The chain carries TRBV6-1 and TRBJ1-2; the D gene is possibly TRBD1 (6 bases). V lost 11 bases and J 1 base, leaving 11 bases between the germline ends. This CDR3 has 12 residues. Germline CDR1 is MNHNS and CDR2 is SASEGT.

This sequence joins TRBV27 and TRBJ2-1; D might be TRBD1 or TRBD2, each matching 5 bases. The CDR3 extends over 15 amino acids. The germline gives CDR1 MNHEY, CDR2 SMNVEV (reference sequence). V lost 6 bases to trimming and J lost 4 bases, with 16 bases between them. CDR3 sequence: CASSSDGTAYNEQFF. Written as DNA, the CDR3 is TGTGCCAGCAGCTCAGACGGGACGGCATACAATGAGCAGTTCTTC.